This T cell receptor beta chain is from a study of Graves' ophthalmopathy and Graves' hyperthyroidism (dated by TCRdb to 2016 to 2019). Regarding the research as a whole: A patient counted as having stable hyperthyroidism if there was no progression to ophthalmopathy within 18 months of follow-up. Following sampling, methimazole starting at 30 mg daily was administered to hyperthyroidism patients, and high-dose intravenous methylprednisolone was administered to ophthalmopathy patients. In total, around 130 blood samples were TCR-sequenced: 40 to 45 ophthalmopathy, under 80 hyperthyroidism and approximately 17 hyperthyroidism-to-ophthalmopathy patients. The study used signatures of the TCR beta repertoire to tell Graves' ophthalmopathy apart from Graves' hyperthyroidism and to predict which patients would progress to ophthalmopathy. In roughly six hyperthyroidism patients, T-cell repertoires of thyroid tissue and blood were compared. To explore V-J signatures that distinguish ophthalmopathy from hyperthyroidism, a discovery set of 95 to 100 patients was enrolled, made up of 43 with ophthalmopathy and under 65 with stable hyperthyroidism. The independent validation cohort included 20 or so hyperthyroidism patients plus 17 patients who later progressed from hyperthyroidism to ophthalmopathy.

The CDR3 numbers 14 residues from cysteine through phenylalanine. CDR3 DNA only is kept here, 42 bases in frame from base 1. Germline trimming: 5 bases from V, 4 bases from J; junction bases outside gene matches: 6. CDR1 and CDR2, per the germline V gene, are MNHNS and SASEGT. This clonotype has a count of ten or more. The antigen this receptor binds is unknown. No base quality information exists; no much larger clone differs at one position. Patients with hyperthyroidism were aged 18 to 65 years, had been newly diagnosed, and had a disease duration of less than 2 months. Anyone with other autoimmune diseases, uncontrolled infections, pregnancy or lactation was excluded from the study. Clinical symptoms, serum thyroxine, TRAb, thyroid ultrasound and orbital computed tomography were used for diagnosis. Total RNA was extracted with Trizol reagent and quality-checked on an Agilent 2100 Bioanalyzer. What the research found in general, with its limitations: No statistical method was used to set the sample size in advance, and the investigators knew which group each participant was assigned to. In validation, the model predicted ophthalmopathy progression with over 60% sensitivity and approximately 75% specificity; 12 predicted patients were CT-confirmed with GO in a median of about 6.1 months. Most expanded thyroid clonotypes with a frequency above 0.001 also appeared in blood, which suggests that blood repertoires may reflect the immune response in the thyroid. In cross-validation, the 13-signature model distinguished ophthalmopathy from stable hyperthyroidism with about 87% sensitivity and 81.08% specificity, and in the test set the corresponding values were approximately 79% and 70%.

TCR beta CDR3 regions were amplified from RNA transcripts for repertoire sequencing. A first-round RT-PCR used HTBI primers with the Qiagen OneStep RT-PCR kit, followed by a second-round multiplex PCR, size selection and purification. Libraries were sequenced paired-end with 100 bp reads on an Illumina HiSeq2000. For the original study's pipeline: SOAPnuke was used to process the reads, throwing out any read that had adapters, had uncalled bases, had a mean Phred below 15, or lacked an exact constant-primer or identifier match. COPE v1.2.5 was used to merge the high-quality paired reads. Clonotypes were defined as unique nucleotide sequences and were aligned to IMGT TRB V, D and J references using MiTCR v1.1. Only V-J combinations with frequency above 0.0001 were analysed, covering 99% to 99.2% of repertoires. For each V-J combination, a TCR clonal expansion and chaos score was defined as the ratio of F50 clonal expansion to chaos observed in the TCRdist matrix. Welch's t-statistics and random forest were used to reduce features to about a dozen V-J combinations, which were fed into a naive Bayes classifier. The similarity between thyroid and blood repertoires was quantified using the Morisita-Horn index. TCRdb reran the public reads through fastp at Q25 and MiXCR, keeping productive beta chains. Every entry covers one CDR3 protein and lists the most common genes and DNA from its rows. V and J calls and clone size were set by TCRdb, not the authors. The sample table records about 600,000 distinct CDR3 sequences; 35% to 45% of these occur just once. The ten largest clones take up less than 4.5% of the sample.

The sample was peripheral blood or thyroid tissue (not recorded which). This clonotype was obtained from an adult man with Graves' hyperthyroidism. Recombination connected TRBV6-1 to TRBJ1-2; TRBD1 agrees with 8 junctional bases. The bases read TGTGCCAGCAGTTTCCGGGACAGGCCCTATGGCTACACCTTC. Translation gives CASSFRDRPYGYTF.